This T cell receptor (beta chain) was recovered during a study of T-cell memory formation after mild COVID-19. This clonotype was counted between two and nine times. The target antigen is unknown. Findings of the study overall: Day 15 to 85 contractors were CD4/CD8 balanced; later expanders leaned CD4+. Second-wave clones that peaked on day 37 lacked confirmed SARS-CoV-2 specificity. Pre-infection memory already had some responding clones, implying cross-reactive memory joined.

From 5'RACE with constant-segment primers came TCR alpha and TCR beta cDNA libraries that carried sample barcodes and UMIs. Using its own MiXCR run on the 5' RACE reads, TCRdb lists one record per CDR3 protein. This sample has about 180,000 distinct CDR3 sequences, with roughly 16% found just once. The clonotype originates from an adult woman who had mild COVID-19 (a few samples of this study predate the infection). Cell type and time point are not known. Sequencing used PBMCs or a T cell subset sorted from them (not recorded which).

Here the CDR3 reads CASKESFYGYTF. The DNA for the CDR3 is TGTGCCAGTAAAGAGAGCTTCTATGGCTACACCTTC. The chain recombines TRBV19 with TRBJ1-2; D unclear. Germline-derived CDR1 and CDR2 are LNHDA and SQIVND (reference sequence). CDR3 length: 12 amino acids. The ends were cut back, 7 bases at V and 4 bases at J, with 10 bases in the middle.